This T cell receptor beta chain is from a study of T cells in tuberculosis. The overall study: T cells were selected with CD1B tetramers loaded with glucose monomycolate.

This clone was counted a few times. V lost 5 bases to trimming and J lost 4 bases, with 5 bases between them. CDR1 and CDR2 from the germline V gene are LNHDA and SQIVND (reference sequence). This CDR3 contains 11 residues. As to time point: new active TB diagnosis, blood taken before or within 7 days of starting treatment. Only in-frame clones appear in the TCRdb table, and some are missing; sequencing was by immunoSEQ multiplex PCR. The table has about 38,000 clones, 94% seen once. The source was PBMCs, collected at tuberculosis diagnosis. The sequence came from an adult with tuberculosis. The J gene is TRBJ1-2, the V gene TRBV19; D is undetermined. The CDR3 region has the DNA TGTGCCAGTAGTCCGGGCTATGGCTACACCTTC. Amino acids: CASSPGYGYTF.